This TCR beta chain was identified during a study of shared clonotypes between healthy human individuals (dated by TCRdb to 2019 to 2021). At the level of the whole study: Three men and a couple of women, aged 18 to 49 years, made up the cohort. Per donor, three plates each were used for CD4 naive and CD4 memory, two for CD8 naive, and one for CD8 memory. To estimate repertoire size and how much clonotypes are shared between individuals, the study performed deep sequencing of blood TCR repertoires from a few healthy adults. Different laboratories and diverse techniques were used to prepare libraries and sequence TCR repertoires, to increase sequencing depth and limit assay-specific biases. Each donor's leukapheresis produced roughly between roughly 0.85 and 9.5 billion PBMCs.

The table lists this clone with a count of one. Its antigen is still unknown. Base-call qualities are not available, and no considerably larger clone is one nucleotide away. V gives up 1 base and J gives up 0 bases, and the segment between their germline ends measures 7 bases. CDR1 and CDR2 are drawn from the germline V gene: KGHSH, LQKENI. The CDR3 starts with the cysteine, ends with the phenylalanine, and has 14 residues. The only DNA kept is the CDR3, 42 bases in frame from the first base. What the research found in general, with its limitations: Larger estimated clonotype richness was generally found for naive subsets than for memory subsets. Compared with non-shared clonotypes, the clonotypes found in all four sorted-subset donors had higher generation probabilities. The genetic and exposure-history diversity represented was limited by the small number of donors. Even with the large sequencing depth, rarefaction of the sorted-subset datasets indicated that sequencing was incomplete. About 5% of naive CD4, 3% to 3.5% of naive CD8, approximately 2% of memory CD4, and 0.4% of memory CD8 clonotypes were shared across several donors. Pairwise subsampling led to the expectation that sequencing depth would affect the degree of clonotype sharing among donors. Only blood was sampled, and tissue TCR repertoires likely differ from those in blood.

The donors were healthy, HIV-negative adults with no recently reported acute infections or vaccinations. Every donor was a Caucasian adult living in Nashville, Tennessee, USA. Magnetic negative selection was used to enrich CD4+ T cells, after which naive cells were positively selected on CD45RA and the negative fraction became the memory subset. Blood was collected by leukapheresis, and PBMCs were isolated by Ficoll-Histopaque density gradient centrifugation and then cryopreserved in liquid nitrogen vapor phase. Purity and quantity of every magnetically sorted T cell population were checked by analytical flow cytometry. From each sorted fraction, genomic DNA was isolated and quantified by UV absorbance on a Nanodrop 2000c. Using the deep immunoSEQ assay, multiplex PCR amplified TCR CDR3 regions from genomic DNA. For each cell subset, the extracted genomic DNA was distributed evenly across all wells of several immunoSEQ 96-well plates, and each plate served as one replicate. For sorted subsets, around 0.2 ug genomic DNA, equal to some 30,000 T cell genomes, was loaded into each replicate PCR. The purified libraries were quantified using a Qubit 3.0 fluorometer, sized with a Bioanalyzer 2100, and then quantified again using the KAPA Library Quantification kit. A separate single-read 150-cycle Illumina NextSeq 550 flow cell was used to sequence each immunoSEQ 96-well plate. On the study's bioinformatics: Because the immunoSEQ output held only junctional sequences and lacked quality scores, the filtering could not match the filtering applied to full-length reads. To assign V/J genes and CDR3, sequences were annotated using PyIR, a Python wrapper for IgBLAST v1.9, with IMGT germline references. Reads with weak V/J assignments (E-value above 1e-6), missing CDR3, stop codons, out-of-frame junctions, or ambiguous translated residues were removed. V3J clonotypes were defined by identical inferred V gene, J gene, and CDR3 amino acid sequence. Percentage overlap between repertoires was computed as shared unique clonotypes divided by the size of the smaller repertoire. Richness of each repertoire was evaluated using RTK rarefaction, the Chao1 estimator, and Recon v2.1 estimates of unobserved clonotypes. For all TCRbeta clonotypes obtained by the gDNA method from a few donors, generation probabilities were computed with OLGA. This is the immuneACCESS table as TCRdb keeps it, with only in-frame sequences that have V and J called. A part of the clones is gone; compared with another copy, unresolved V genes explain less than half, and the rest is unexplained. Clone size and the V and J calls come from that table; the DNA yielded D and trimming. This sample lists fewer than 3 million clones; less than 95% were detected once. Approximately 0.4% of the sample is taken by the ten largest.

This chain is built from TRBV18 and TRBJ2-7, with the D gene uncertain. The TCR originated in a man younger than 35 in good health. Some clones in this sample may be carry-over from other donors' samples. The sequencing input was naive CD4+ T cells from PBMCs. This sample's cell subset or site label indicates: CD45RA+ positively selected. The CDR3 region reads CASSPRWSSYEQYF. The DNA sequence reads TGTGCCAGCTCACCACGGTGGAGCTCCTACGAGCAGTACTTC.